The 23 T cell receptor beta chains presented below share a single source sample, sequenced in a study of early T cells in non-severe SARS-CoV-2 infection. TCRdb fed the 5' RACE reads into MiXCR, producing one record per CDR3 protein. The table shows tens of thousands of distinct CDR3 sequences, with 9.5% to 15% occurring only once. Sequencing used whole blood. Receptor source: an adult who was a healthcare worker with PCR-confirmed SARS-CoV-2 infection or an uninfected control (not recorded which).

This clonotype was counted a few times. The rearrangement uses TRBV20-1 and TRBJ2-1; 15 positions agree with TRBD2. Germline V gene data show CDR1 as DFQATT and CDR2 as SNEGSKA (reference sequence). V dropped 2 bases and J dropped 6; count of bases not matched to a gene: 5. CDR3 length: 16 amino acids. The CDR3 nucleotides are TGCAGTGCTAGAAACCCGGGACTAGCGGGAGGCAATGAGCAGTTCTTC. Its protein product is CSARNPGLAGGNEQFF.

This clonotype occurred a few times. The CDR3 coding sequence is TGTGCCAGCAGCCAAGATGTGCTAGCGGGGGACCCGCAGTATTTT. Translated, it gives CASSQDVLAGDPQYF. V gene TRBV4-2 combines with J gene TRBJ2-3, with 10 bases matching TRBD2. The length of the CDR3 is 15 residues. Germline V CDR1 and CDR2: LGHNA, YNFKEQ. With 0 bases clipped from V and 10 bases from J, the junction kept 7 bases outside the gene matches.

This clonotype is labeled as medium-sized. The genes are TRBV28 and TRBJ2-2, with TRBD1 matching over 10 bases. Germline lookup yields CDR1 MDHEN and CDR2 SYDVKM. The CDR3 consists of 15 residues. V was clipped by 6 bases and J by 7 bases; unmatched bases: 8. The CDR3 sequence: CASRTGTGEIGELFF. DNA for the CDR3: TGTGCCAGCAGAACCGGGACAGGGGAGATCGGGGAGCTGTTTTTT. Full variable domain (remainder filled in from reference TRBV28 and TRBJ2-2): DVKVTQSSRYLVKRTGEKVFLECVQDMDHENMFWYRQDPGLGLRLIYFSYDVKMKEKGDIPEGYSVSREKKERFSLILESASTNQTSMYLCASRTGTGEIGELFFGEGSRLTVL.

This clonotype was seen many times. The chain joins TRBV6-1 to TRBJ2-7; D is unresolved. The CDR3 runs to 12 residues. Germline V CDR1 and CDR2: MNHNS, SASEGT. Trimming pared 4 bases from V and 12 bases from J, leaving 16 bases between. For the CDR3, the DNA is TGTGCCAGCAGTGTACGGCAGGATGAAAGGTACTTC. It specifies CASSVRQDERYF.

V usage is TRBV19 and J usage is TRBJ2-1; no reliable D call. CDR1 LNHDA and CDR2 SQIVND come from the germline V gene (reference sequence). This CDR3 is built from 13 residues. The CDR3 sequence is CVISPGQYNEQFF. The DNA of the CDR3 is TGTGTCATAAGTCCGGGCCAGTACAATGAGCAGTTCTTC. The whole variable domain, remainder taken from reference TRBV19 and TRBJ2-1, is DGGITQSPKYLFRKEGQNVTLSCEQNLNHDAMYWYRQDPGQGLRLIYYSQIVNDFQKGDIAEGYSVSREKKESFPLTVTSAQKNPTAFYLCVISPGQYNEQFFGPGTRLTVL.

This clonotype was observed a handful of times. V and J are TRBV10-3 and TRBJ2-1; 11 nucleotides line up with TRBD2. Germline assignment: CDR1 ENHRY and CDR2 SYGVKD. This CDR3 region has 17 residues. V shed 3 bases and J 4 bases; nucleotides not matched to a gene: 8. CDR3 nucleotide sequence: TGTGCCATCAGTGAAGACATAGCGGGGGGGCATTACAATGAGCAGTTCTTC. It translates to CAISEDIAGGHYNEQFF.

Only a few counts were recorded for this clonotype. This rearrangement joins TRBV7-4 to TRBJ1-4; TRBD1 is a possible D gene (5 bases). This CDR3 has 15 amino acids. CDR1 SGHVT and CDR2 SQSDAQ come from the germline V gene. The V end was cut by 5 bases, the J end by 13 bases, with 23 bases between. This chain's CDR3 is CASSTPGLTTERLFF. DNA for the CDR3: TGTGCCAGCAGCACTCCGGGACTCACAACTGAGAGACTGTTTTTT.

This clonotype showed up many times. CDR3 sequence reads: CASSLELAGTSYEQYF. CDR3 DNA sequence: TGTGCCAGCAGCTTAGAACTAGCGGGGACGTCCTACGAGCAGTACTTC. The chain is built from TRBV7-2 and TRBJ2-7; 10 bases agree with TRBD2. Germline loops: CDR1 SGHTA, CDR2 FQGNSA. Trimming cost V 1 base and J 1 base; bases outside gene matches: 4. CDR3 length equals 16 residues.

This clonotype showed up just a few times. The rearrangement uses TRBV5-1 and TRBJ2-1; TRBD1 agrees at 8 bases. The ends lost 4 bases at V and 2 bases at J; junction bases unmatched: 2. Looked up from germline, CDR1 is SGHRS and CDR2 is YFSETQ. The length of the CDR3 is 14 residues. The CDR3 here is CASSRDRTYNEQFF. The CDR3 DNA sequence: TGCGCCAGCAGCCGGGACAGGACCTACAATGAGCAGTTCTTC.

The chain links TRBV29-1 to TRBJ1-2; a possible D gene is TRBD1 (5 bases). From germline, CDR1 is SQVTM and CDR2 ANQGSEA. V dropped 5 bases and J dropped 6 bases, with 19 bases sitting between them. The CDR3 consists of 14 residues. The chain's CDR3 is CSVPPFGGFNGYTF. CDR3 DNA: TGCAGCGTTCCGCCGTTTGGGGGGTTTAATGGCTACACCTTC.

For this clonotype: Possible read error: a much larger clone is one base away. The J gene is TRBJ2-2, the V gene TRBV18; D is unresolved. Germline loops: CDR1 KGHSH, CDR2 LQKENI. The CDR3 is 17 residues long. The DNA for the CDR3 is TGTGACAGCTCACCACTTGGAAGGTCGTCGAACACCGGGGAGCTGTTTTTT. It codes for CDSSPLGRSSNTGELFF. The whole variable domain, remainder taken from reference TRBV18 and TRBJ2-2, is NAGVMQNPRHLVRRRGQEARLRCSPMKGHSHVYWYRQLPEEGLKFMVYLQKENIIDESGMPKERFSAEFPKEGPSILRIQQVVRGDSAAYFCDSSPLGRSSNTGELFFGEGSRLTVL.

This chain links TRBV6-2 or TRBV6-3 with TRBJ2-1; TRBD1 matches at 7 bases. Germline-derived CDR1 and CDR2 are MNHEY and SVGEGT. The CDR3 is made up of 14 amino acids. J was trimmed by 4 bases and V by 6 bases; bases with no gene match: 6. CDR3 residues: CASSRGQRYNEQFF. The DNA of the CDR3 is TGTGCCAGCAGCAGGGGACAGAGGTACAATGAGCAGTTCTTC.

At least ten counts were recorded for this clonotype. This sequence joins TRBV20-1 and TRBJ2-1; 7 bases map to TRBD2. The V gene's germline CDR1 is DFQATT and CDR2 SNEGSKA (reference sequence). This CDR3 spans 14 amino acids. The ends lost 0 bases at V and 7 bases at J; junction bases unmatched: 6. CDR3 amino acids: CSARDSSGGNEQFF. The CDR3 coding sequence is TGCAGTGCTAGAGATTCTAGCGGAGGGAATGAGCAGTTCTTC.

The J gene is TRBJ1-2, the V gene TRBV7-6; a possible D gene is TRBD1 (5 bases). Looked up from germline, CDR1 is SGHVS and CDR2 is FNYEAQ. The CDR3 runs to 13 residues. Between the trimmed V and J ends, which lost 5 bases and 5 bases, there was a span of 12 bases. The CDR3, as DNA: TGTGCCAGCAGCCCAGCCGGGGGGTATGGCTACACCTTC. This translates into CASSPAGGYGYTF.

This sequence joins TRBV27 and TRBJ1-5; the D gene is possibly TRBD1 (5 bases). The V and J ends lost 2 bases and 3 bases respectively, with 11 bases between them. The CDR3 length is 15 residues. Germline V gene sequence: CDR1 MNHEY, CDR2 SMNVEV (reference sequence). CDR3 nucleotides: TGTGCCAGCAGTTTACAGGGCAGTCTCAATCAGCCCCAGCATTTT. Residues: CASSLQGSLNQPQHF.

This clonotype was recorded many times. This chain links TRBV5-1 with TRBJ2-1; 7 bases agree with TRBD2. CDR1 is SGHRS and CDR2 is YFSETQ in the germline V gene. V dropped 0 bases and J dropped 8; count of bases not matched to a gene: 8. The CDR3 contains 15 residues. CDR3 DNA: TGCGCCAGCAGCTTGGGGATACTAGCGAGCGATGAGCAGTTCTTC. The encoded protein is CASSLGILASDEQFF.

This clonotype has only a few counts. The chain recombines TRBV6-2 or TRBV6-3 with TRBJ1-5; weak D call: TRBD1 (5 bases). This CDR3 has 14 residues. Trimming left V 6 bases short and J 6 bases short, with 15 bases between. The germline CDR1 and CDR2 sequences are MNHEY and SVGEGT. DNA for the CDR3: TGTGCCAGCAGCCCGGGAGGGGAAGCTCAGCCCCAGCATTTT. It is translated as CASSPGGEAQPQHF.

The rearrangement joins TRBV20-1 to TRBJ2-3; 7 bases fit TRBD1. The germline gives CDR1 DFQATT, CDR2 SNEGSKA (reference sequence). V shed 5 bases, J shed 6 bases, and the junction held 11 bases outside the gene matches. The CDR3 is 14 residues long. In DNA form, the CDR3 reads TGCAGTGCTCGCCGTTACGACAGGGCTGATACGCAGTATTTT. It codes for CSARRYDRADTQYF.

In this sample, this clonotype turned up a few times. The chain carries TRBV6-6 and TRBJ1-6, with D possibly being TRBD1 (6 bases). V was pared by 6 bases and J by 8 bases, with 11 bases between. Germline-derived CDR1 and CDR2 are MNHNY and SVGAGI (reference sequence). This CDR3 spans 13 amino acids. Here the CDR3 DNA reads TGTGCCAGCAGGCAGGGGAGGGATTCACCCCTCCACTTT. Translation: CASRQGRDSPLHF.

This clonotype showed up just a few times. The chain is built from TRBV28 and TRBJ2-5; unclear D gene. The CDR3 totals 13 residues. The V gene's germline CDR1 is MDHEN and CDR2 SYDVKM. Trimming stripped 7 bases from V and 2 bases from J, with 11 bases between. The CDR3 spells CASKIRLQETQYF. CDR3 nucleotides: TGTGCCAGCAAGATTCGGCTTCAAGAGACCCAGTACTTC.

Ten or more counts support this clonotype. The chain links TRBV6-2 or TRBV6-3 to TRBJ2-1, with TRBD2 matching 13 bases. CDR3 size: 16 residues. CDR1 is MNHEY, CDR2 SVGEGT, per germline. V dropped 2 bases and J dropped 7; count of bases not matched to a gene: 5. The CDR3 region is CASSYGLAGVNNEQFF. In DNA, the CDR3 is TGTGCCAGCAGTTACGGACTAGCGGGAGTAAATAATGAGCAGTTCTTC.

This clonotype was observed many times. V is TRBV4-2 and J is TRBJ2-1, with TRBD2 as a possible D gene (7 bases). Germline CDR1 and CDR2: LGHNA and YNFKEQ. V lost 4 bases to trimming and J lost 7 bases, with 20 bases between them. CDR3 length: 16 residues. The CDR3 DNA is TGTGCCAGCAGCCTTAACGCGGGGGCCGGGGAGAATGAGCAGTTCTTC. It is translated as CASSLNAGAGENEQFF.

This sequence joins TRBV2 and TRBJ2-1; possible D gene TRBD2, 5 bases. The germline CDR1 and CDR2 sequences are SNHLY and FYNNEI. The length of the CDR3 is 15 residues. The V end lost 6 bases, the J end lost 3 bases, and 15 bases lay between the germline ends. This CDR3 reads CASSGSRTGYNEQFF. For the CDR3, the DNA is TGTGCCAGCAGCGGCTCTAGGACTGGCTACAATGAGCAGTTCTTC.